This TCR beta chain stems from a study of T cell repertoires in cytomegalovirus infection. Across the study: Use of recently identified HLA-C-restricted and well-studied HLA-B-restricted CMV epitopes was part of the study.

A single record per CDR3 protein comes from TCRdb applying MiXCR to the reads. The sample records a few hundred thousand distinct CDR3 sequences, roughly a third being singletons. Germline V gives CDR1 SGHRS, CDR2 YFSETQ. The CDR3 contains 13 residues. V was clipped by 4 bases and J by 9 bases, with 14 bases between them. Study results and limitations: Predominance within the ex vivo response was attributable to HLA-C-restricted CMV-specific TCR beta clonotypes.

On this clonotype itself: Its antigen remains unidentified.

V usage is TRBV5-1 and J usage is TRBJ2-1, with D possibly TRBD2 on 6 matching bases. This specimen consisted of cultured PBMCs, obtained from culture after CMV antigen stimulation. The receptor comes from a human donor in good health (CMV status not recorded). Some clones in this sample may be carry-over from other donors' samples. CDR3 sequence: CASSRLGEGEQFF. The CDR3 DNA sequence: TGCGCCAGCAGCAGACTAGGGGAAGGTGAGCAGTTCTTC. Complete variable domain (other parts from reference TRBV5-1 and TRBJ2-1): KAGVTQTPRYLIKTRGQQVTLSCSPISGHRSVSWYQQTPGQGLQFLFEYFSETQRNKGNFPGRFSGRQFSNSRSEMNVSTLELGDSALYLCASSRLGEGEQFFGPGTRLTVL.